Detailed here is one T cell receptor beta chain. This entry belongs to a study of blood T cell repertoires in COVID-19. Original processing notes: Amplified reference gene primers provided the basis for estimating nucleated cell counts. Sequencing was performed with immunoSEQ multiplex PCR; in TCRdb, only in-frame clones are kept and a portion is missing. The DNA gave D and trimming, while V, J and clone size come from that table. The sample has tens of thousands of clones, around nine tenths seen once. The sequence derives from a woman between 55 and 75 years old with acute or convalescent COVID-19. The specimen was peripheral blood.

The CDR3 protein is CASSRRLAPNEQFF. As DNA, the CDR3 is TGCGCCAGCAGCCGTAGACTAGCGCCCAATGAGCAGTTCTTC. V and J are TRBV5-1 and TRBJ2-1; 8 bases are a match to TRBD2. The CDR3 spans 14 residues. The germline V gene encodes CDR1 SGHRS and CDR2 YFSETQ. V lost 4 bases to trimming and J lost 6 bases; unmatched junction nucleotides: 6.